This T cell receptor beta chain is from a study of a mutant IDH1 vaccine in newly diagnosed glioma. Described time point: week 47, end of study. In every dose of vaccine, 300 ug of mutant IDH1 20-mer peptide was given alongside topical imiquimod. The table came from immunoSEQ multiplex PCR; TCRdb's copy has only in-frame clones and leaves some out. The sample consists of around 60,000 clones, roughly four fifths of them appearing once. As to this clone: Antigen unknown.

Sequences were derived from PBMCs, sampled from a glioma patient whose treatment included an IDH1 peptide vaccine. This sequence originates from a man aged 30 to 39 with glioma.

CDR3 residues: CASSFDGQGLSYNEQFF. In nucleotides, the CDR3 is TGTGCCAGCAGCTTCGACGGACAGGGCCTTTCCTACAATGAGCAGTTCTTC. The chain combines TRBV11-2 with TRBJ2-1; TRBD1 aligns across 8 bases. Trimming cost V 3 bases and J 1 base; bases outside gene matches: 8. The CDR3 covers 17 residues. From germline, CDR1 is SGHAT and CDR2 FQNNGV.